What follows are 20 T cell receptor beta chains derived from one specimen sequenced in a study of OX40 agonist ivuxolimab in advanced cancers. Clones were read by immunoSEQ multiplex PCR, and TCRdb kept only the in-frame ones, dropping some. The sample records over 65,000 clones, 92% being singletons. The source material was CD4+ or CD8+ T cells sorted from blood, sampled in a trial of the OX40 agonist ivuxolimab. All receptors derive from an adult with an advanced solid tumor such as melanoma, head and neck, liver or kidney cancer.

The rearrangement links TRBV4-1 to TRBJ2-7; 7 bases align to TRBD1. The CDR3 has 15 residues. Germline CDR1 and CDR2: MGHRA and YSYEKL. J gave up 2 bases and V 2 bases, and 6 bases lay outside the gene matches. The CDR3 loop is CASSQNTGAAYEQYF. The CDR3 nucleotides are TGCGCCAGCAGCCAAAACACAGGGGCGGCCTACGAGCAGTACTTC.

This chain uses TRBV7-9 with TRBJ2-5; 8 nucleotides agree with TRBD2. The CDR3 runs to 15 residues. CDR1 and CDR2 from the germline V gene are SEHNR and FQNEAQ (reference sequence). V lost 4 bases to trimming and J lost 5 bases; unmatched junction nucleotides: 9. CDR3 coding DNA: TGTGCCAGCAGCTCCGGGACTAGGGCACGGGAGACCCAGTACTTC. Translated, it gives CASSSGTRARETQYF.

This chain joins TRBV7-8 and TRBJ2-1, with D perhaps TRBD1 or TRBD2 (5 bases each). The CDR3 is 14 amino acids. Germline CDR1 is SGHVS and CDR2 is FQNEAQ. The germline V and J ends were trimmed by 1 base and 8 bases, with 12 bases remaining between them. The CDR3, as DNA: TGTGCCAGCAGCTTAGTAGGGCTGGGGGATGAGCAGTTCTTC. Amino acid sequence: CASSLVGLGDEQFF.

The chain combines TRBV5-1 with TRBJ2-4; 8 bases fit TRBD2. Germline values: CDR1 SGHRS, CDR2 YFSETQ. This CDR3 region has 15 residues. With V trimmed by 2 bases and J by 8 bases, 9 bases remained unmatched. The CDR3 spells CASSLRRGTRDIQYF. The CDR3 DNA reads as TGCGCCAGCAGCTTACGGCGGGGGACTAGGGACATTCAGTACTTC.

The chain joins TRBV5-1 to TRBJ1-4; no clear D gene. CDR1 is SGHRS and CDR2 is YFSETQ in the germline V gene. The CDR3 is made up of 15 amino acids. V gave up 1 base and J gave up 4 bases, with 11 bases separating them. CDR3: CASSLLENGNEKLFF. CDR3 nucleotides: TGCGCCAGCAGCTTGCTCGAGAACGGTAATGAAAAACTGTTTTTT.

This chain links TRBV7-2 with TRBJ2-5; maybe TRBD2 (5 bases). The CDR3 extends over 14 amino acids. CDR1 is SGHTA and CDR2 is FQGNSA in the germline V gene. Trimming removed 4 bases from V and 5 bases from J, with 14 bases in between. The CDR3 loop is CASSSGRGGETQYF. The CDR3 DNA reads TGTGCCAGCAGCTCGGGCCGGGGTGGGGAGACCCAGTACTTC.

This chain joins TRBV30 and TRBJ2-7; tentatively, D is TRBD2 (6 bases). The CDR3 is 15 residues long. Germline-derived CDR1 and CDR2 are GTSNPN and SVGIG (reference sequence). Trimming removed 2 bases at V and 0 bases at J, with 14 bases between. CDR3 DNA: TGTGCCTGGAGTCGGGACTGGAGGAGCTCCTACGAGCAGTACTTC. It is translated as CAWSRDWRSSYEQYF.

The genes are TRBV11-3 and TRBJ2-4, with a weak D call TRBD2 (5 bases). This CDR3 has 14 residues. The ends were cut back, 10 bases at V and 1 base at J, with 14 bases in the middle. From germline, CDR1 is SGHNT and CDR2 YENEEA. As DNA, the CDR3 is TGTGCCAACCAGGAGTGGAGGGCCAAAAACATTCAGTACTTC. Translating it yields CANQEWRAKNIQYF.

This clone appeared once. The gene calls are TRBV5-1 and TRBJ2-5; D is perhaps TRBD1 or TRBD2 (5 bases each). Germline V lookup: CDR1 SGHRS, CDR2 YFSETQ. This CDR3 is built from 16 residues. V was pared by 0 bases and J by 2 bases, with 14 bases between. Written as DNA, the CDR3 is TGCGCCAGCAGCTTGGCCCCCGGGACGGATCAAGAGACCCAGTACTTC. This codes for CASSLAPGTDQETQYF.

The chain has TRBV5-6 and TRBJ2-3; D could derive from TRBD1 or TRBD2 (5 bases each). V was pared by 0 bases and J by 6 bases, with 17 bases between. This CDR3 contains 16 residues. Per germline, CDR1 SGHDT and CDR2 YYEEEE. This CDR3 is CASSLVLAAGSDTQYF. The CDR3, as DNA: TGTGCCAGCAGCTTGGTTCTAGCCGCAGGGTCGGATACGCAGTATTTT.

V and J are TRBV5-1 and TRBJ2-5; no definite D call. Gene TRBJ2-7 matches the end of the DNA better, so the J call may be wrong. From germline, CDR1 is SGHRS and CDR2 YFSETQ. The CDR3 sequence is 14 residues long. The CDR3 nucleotides read TGCGCCAGCAGCTTGTCGACAACTTCCTACGAGCAGTACTTC. Translating gives CASSLSTTSYEQYF.

V is TRBV19 and J is TRBJ1-5, with unresolved D. The germline CDR1 and CDR2 sequences are LNHDA and SQIVND (reference sequence). The CDR3 spans 17 residues. V lost 2 bases and J 0 bases, leaving 14 bases between the germline ends. The CDR3 region has the DNA TGTGCCAGTAGTATACAGAGAGGTAGTCATAGCAATCAGCCCCAGCATTTT. Translation gives CASSIQRGSHSNQPQHF.

The rearrangement links TRBV7-9 to TRBJ2-3; possible D gene TRBD2, 5 bases. There are 17 residues in the CDR3. The V gene's germline CDR1 is SEHNR and CDR2 FQNEAQ (reference sequence). V lost 1 base, J lost 3 bases, and 17 bases lay in between. CDR3 sequence (DNA): TGTGCCAGCAGCTTAGGTGGTTACGGACTTCAGACAGATACGCAGTATTTT. This gives the protein CASSLGGYGLQTDTQYF.

This sequence joins TRBV5-4 and TRBJ1-2; maybe TRBD1 (5 bases). The germline CDR1 and CDR2 sequences are SGHNT and YYREEE (reference sequence). The length of the CDR3 is 14 residues. V was shortened by 6 bases and J by 4 bases, with 16 bases between the two germline ends. For the CDR3, the DNA is TGTGCCAGCACCGACAGTACTTTTGGCTATGGCTACACCTTC. This sequence encodes CASTDSTFGYGYTF.

The J gene is TRBJ2-1, the V gene TRBV7-6, with D perhaps matching TRBD2 (5 bases). CDR3 length: 15 residues. V lost 1 base, J lost 8 bases, and 15 bases lay in between. The germline V gene encodes CDR1 SGHVS and CDR2 FNYEAQ. The CDR3 here is CASSLVSPAGDEQFF. Here the CDR3 DNA reads TGTGCCAGCAGCTTAGTTAGCCCCGCCGGGGATGAGCAGTTCTTC.

This clone was seen once. V usage is TRBV29-1 and J usage is TRBJ2-1, with 11 bases fitting TRBD1. Germline loops: CDR1 SQVTM, CDR2 ANQGSEA. The CDR3 covers 15 residues. V gave up 3 bases and J gave up 0 bases; unmatched junction bases: 1. In DNA, the CDR3 is TGCAGCGTTGACGGGACAGGGGGCTCCTACAATGAGCAGTTCTTC. Its translation: CSVDGTGGSYNEQFF.

The count of this clone is one. The V and J genes are TRBV11-3 and TRBJ2-7; 9 bases fit TRBD1. This CDR3 region has 12 residues. J lost 7 bases, V lost 5 bases, and 3 bases had no gene match. Germline values: CDR1 SGHNT, CDR2 YENEEA. DNA for the CDR3: TGTGCCAGCAGCATAGGGACAGGGGAGCAGTACTTC. Residues: CASSIGTGEQYF. Looking up the rest from reference TRBV11-3 and TRBJ2-7 gives the full variable domain: EAGVVQSPRYKIIEKKQPVAFWCNPISGHNTLYWYLQNLGQGPELLIRYENEEAVDDSQLPKDRFSAERLKGVDSTLKIQPAELGDSAVYLCASSIGTGEQYFGPGTRLTVT.

The rearrangement uses TRBV4-3 and TRBJ2-1, with 9 positions matching TRBD1. Looked up from germline, CDR1 is LGHNA and CDR2 is YSLEER. This CDR3 is built from 16 residues. The junction had 8 bases not matched to a gene; V was cut back by 4 bases and J by 4 bases. CDR3 in DNA: TGCGCCAGCAGCCCCACCGGGACAGGGACGTACAATGAGCAGTTCTTC. It codes for CASSPTGTGTYNEQFF.

The chain combines TRBV11-3 with TRBJ2-5; no clear D. CDR3 length equals 14 residues. With 5 bases removed from V and 2 bases from J, the gap between germline ends came to 12 bases. Germline V gene data show CDR1 as SGHNT and CDR2 as YENEEA. The CDR3 here is CASSITAGQETQYF. DNA of the CDR3: TGTGCCAGCAGCATAACAGCAGGTCAAGAGACCCAGTACTTC.

V gene TRBV18 combines with J gene TRBJ2-5, with a possible D match to TRBD1 (8 bases). The CDR3 is 15 residues long. V lost 3 bases, J lost 5 bases, and 16 bases lay in between. CDR1 and CDR2 (germline): KGHSH, LQKENI. The CDR3: CASSPVTGEGETQYF. CDR3 nucleotide sequence: TGTGCCAGCTCACCTGTGACAGGGGAGGGGGAGACCCAGTACTTC.